This T cell receptor (beta chain) was captured in a study of T cell repertoires in cytomegalovirus infection. In its sample, this clonotype was seen a few times. Its specificity is not known. TCRdb processed the reads anew with MiXCR; each CDR3 protein has one entry. The sample comprises roughly 990,000 distinct CDR3 sequences, roughly 30% of which are singletons, and around 15% rests with the top ten. CDR3 length: 12 residues. Looked up from germline, CDR1 is SEHNR and CDR2 is FQNEAQ (reference sequence). Trimming removed 10 bases from V and 4 bases from J, with 13 bases in between. The chain employs TRBV7-9 and TRBJ1-1; D possibly corresponds to TRBD1 (6 bases). The sequence was collected from a human donor in good health (CMV status not recorded). Some clones in this sample may be carry-over from other donors' samples. Sequencing used cultured CD8+ T cells from PBMCs, obtained from culture after CMV antigen stimulation. DNA for the CDR3: TGTGCCACCGGTACAGGGATCACTGAAGCTTTCTTT. Translating it yields CATGTGITEAFF.